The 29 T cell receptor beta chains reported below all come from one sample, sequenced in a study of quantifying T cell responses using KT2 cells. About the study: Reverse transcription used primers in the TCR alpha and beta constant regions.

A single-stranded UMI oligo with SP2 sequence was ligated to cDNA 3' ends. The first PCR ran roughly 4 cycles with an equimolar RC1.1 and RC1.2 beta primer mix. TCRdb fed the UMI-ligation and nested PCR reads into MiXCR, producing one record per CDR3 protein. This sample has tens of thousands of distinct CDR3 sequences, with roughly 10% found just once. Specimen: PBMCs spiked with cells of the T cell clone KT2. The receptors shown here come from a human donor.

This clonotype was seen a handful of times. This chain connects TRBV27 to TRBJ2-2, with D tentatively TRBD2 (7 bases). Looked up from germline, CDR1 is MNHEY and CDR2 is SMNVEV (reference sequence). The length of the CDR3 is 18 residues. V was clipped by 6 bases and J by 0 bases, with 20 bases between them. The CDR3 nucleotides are TGTGCCAGCAGGCTATGGGGGGGGCAGCTCTCGAACACCGGGGAGCTGTTTTTT. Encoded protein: CASRLWGGQLSNTGELFF.

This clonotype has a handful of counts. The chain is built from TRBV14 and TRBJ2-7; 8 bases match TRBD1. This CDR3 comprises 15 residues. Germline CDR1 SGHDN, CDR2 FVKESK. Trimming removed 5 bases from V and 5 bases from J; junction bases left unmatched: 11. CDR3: CASSILRQGRHEQYF. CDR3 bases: TGTGCCAGCAGCATACTAAGACAGGGGCGGCACGAGCAGTACTTC.

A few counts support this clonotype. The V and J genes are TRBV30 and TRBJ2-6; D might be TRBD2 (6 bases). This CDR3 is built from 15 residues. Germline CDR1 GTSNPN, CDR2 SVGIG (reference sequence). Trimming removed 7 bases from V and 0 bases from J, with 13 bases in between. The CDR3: CASGGDLSGANVLTF. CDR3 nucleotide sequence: TGTGCCTCCGGGGGTGACCTCTCTGGGGCCAACGTCCTGACTTTC.

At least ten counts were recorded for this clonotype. The CDR3 nucleotides are TGTGCCAGCAGTTATCTAGTTGGCAATGAGCAGTTCTTC. Its translation: CASSYLVGNEQFF. The V call is TRBV6-5, the J call TRBJ2-1; no firm D call. The CDR3 loop spans 13 amino acids. Trimming left V 3 bases short and J 6 bases short, with 9 bases between. Germline CDR1 MNHEY, CDR2 SVGAGI.

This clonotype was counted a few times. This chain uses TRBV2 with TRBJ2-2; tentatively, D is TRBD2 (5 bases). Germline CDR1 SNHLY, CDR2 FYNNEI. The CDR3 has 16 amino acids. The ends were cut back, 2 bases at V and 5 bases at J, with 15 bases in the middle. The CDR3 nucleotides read TGTGCCAGCAGTGAACCCAGGCGGCGGAGGACCGGGGAGCTGTTTTTT. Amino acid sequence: CASSEPRRRRTGELFF.

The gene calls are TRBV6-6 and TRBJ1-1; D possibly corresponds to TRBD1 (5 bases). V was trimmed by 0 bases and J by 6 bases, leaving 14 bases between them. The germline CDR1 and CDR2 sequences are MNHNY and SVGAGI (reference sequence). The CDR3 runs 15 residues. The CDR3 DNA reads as TGTGCCAGCAGTTACTCAGGCCTTGGGGCAGCTGAAGCTTTCTTT. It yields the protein CASSYSGLGAAEAFF.

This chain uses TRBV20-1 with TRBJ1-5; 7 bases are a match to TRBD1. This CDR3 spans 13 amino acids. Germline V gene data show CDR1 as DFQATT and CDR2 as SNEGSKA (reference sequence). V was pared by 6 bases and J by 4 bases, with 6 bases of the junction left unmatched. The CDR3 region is CSASTGRNQPQHF. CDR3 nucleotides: TGCAGTGCGTCGACAGGGCGTAATCAGCCCCAGCATTTT.

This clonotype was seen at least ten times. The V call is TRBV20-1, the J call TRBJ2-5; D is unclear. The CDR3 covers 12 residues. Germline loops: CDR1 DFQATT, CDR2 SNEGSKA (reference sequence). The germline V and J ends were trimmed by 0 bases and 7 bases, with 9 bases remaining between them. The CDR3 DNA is TGCAGTGCTAGAGATTCATCGGGGACCCAGTACTTC. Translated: CSARDSSGTQYF.

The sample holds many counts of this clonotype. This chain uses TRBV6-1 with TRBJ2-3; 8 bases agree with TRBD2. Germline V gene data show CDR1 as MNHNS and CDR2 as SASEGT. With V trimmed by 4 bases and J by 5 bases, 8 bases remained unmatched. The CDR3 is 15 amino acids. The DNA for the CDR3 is TGTGCCAGCAGTGGGTATAGCGGGACGGGAGATACGCAGTATTTT. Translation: CASSGYSGTGDTQYF.

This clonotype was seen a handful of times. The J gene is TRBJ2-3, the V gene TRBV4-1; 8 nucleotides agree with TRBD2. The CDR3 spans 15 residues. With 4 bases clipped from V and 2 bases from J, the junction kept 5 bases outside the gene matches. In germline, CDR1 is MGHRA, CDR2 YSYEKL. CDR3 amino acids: CASSPRGGDTDTQYF. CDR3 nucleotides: TGCGCCAGCAGCCCCCGGGGGGGCGACACAGATACGCAGTATTTT.

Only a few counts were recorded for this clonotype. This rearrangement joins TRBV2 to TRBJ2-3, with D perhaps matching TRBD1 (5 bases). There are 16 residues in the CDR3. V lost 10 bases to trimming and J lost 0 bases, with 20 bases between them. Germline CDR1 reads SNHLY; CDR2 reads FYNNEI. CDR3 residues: CANSVLVGPSTDTQYF. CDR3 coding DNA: TGTGCCAACTCGGTTCTAGTGGGGCCTAGCACAGATACGCAGTATTTT.

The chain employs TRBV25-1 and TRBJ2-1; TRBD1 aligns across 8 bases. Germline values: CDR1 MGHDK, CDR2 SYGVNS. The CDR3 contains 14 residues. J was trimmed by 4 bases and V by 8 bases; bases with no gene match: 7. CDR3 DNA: TGTGCCAGCGGCAGCCAGGGGGCTTACAATGAGCAGTTCTTC. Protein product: CASGSQGAYNEQFF.

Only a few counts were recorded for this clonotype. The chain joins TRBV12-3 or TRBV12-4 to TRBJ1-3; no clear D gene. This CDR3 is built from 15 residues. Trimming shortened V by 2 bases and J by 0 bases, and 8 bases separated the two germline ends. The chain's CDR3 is CASSLRAASGNTIYF. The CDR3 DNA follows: TGTGCCAGCAGTTTACGGGCAGCCTCTGGAAACACCATATATTTT.

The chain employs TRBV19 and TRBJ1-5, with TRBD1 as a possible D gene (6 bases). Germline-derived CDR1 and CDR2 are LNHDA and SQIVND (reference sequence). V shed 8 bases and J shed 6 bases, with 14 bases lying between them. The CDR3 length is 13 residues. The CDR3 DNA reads TGTGCCAGTTCCCCAGAGGGGGGTCAGCCCCAGCATTTT. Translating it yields CASSPEGGQPQHF.

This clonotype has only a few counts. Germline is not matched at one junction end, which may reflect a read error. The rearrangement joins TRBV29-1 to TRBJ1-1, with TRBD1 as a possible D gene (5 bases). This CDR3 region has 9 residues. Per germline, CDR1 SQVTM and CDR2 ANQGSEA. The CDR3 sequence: CSIDREAFF. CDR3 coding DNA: TGCAGCATTGACAGAGAAGCTTTCTTT.

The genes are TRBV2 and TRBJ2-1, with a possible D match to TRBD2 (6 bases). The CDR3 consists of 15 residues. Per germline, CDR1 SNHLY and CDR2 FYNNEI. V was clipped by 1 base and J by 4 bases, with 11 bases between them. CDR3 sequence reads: CASSEVAASYNEQFF. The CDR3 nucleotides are TGTGCCAGCAGTGAAGTAGCGGCTTCTTACAATGAGCAGTTCTTC.

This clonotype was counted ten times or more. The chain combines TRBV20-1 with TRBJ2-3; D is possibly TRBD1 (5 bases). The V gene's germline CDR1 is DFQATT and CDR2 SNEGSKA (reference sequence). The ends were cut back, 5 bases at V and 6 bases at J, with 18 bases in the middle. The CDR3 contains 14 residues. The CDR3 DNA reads TGCAGTGCTGTATGGGATCTGGGGCCGGATACGCAGTATTTT. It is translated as CSAVWDLGPDTQYF.

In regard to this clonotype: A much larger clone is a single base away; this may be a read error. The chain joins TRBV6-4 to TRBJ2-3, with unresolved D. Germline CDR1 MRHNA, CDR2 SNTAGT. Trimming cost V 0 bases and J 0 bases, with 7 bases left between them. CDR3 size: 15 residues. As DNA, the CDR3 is TGTGCCAGCAGTGACTCAATGGCCAGCACAGATACGCAGTATTTT. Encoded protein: CASSDSMASTDTQYF.

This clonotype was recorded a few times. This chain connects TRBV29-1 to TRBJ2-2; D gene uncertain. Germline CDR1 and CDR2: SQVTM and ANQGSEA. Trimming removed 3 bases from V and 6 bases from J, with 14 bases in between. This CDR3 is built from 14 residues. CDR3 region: CSVDAPEVAGELFF. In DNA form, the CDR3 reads TGCAGCGTTGATGCGCCCGAGGTTGCCGGGGAGCTGTTTTTT.

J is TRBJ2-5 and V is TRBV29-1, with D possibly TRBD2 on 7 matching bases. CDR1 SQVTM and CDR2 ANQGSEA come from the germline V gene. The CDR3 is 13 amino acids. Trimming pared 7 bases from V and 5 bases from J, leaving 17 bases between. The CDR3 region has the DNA TGCAGCGGTGCCCCGGGGGGCGGGGAGACCCAGTACTTC. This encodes CSGAPGGGETQYF.

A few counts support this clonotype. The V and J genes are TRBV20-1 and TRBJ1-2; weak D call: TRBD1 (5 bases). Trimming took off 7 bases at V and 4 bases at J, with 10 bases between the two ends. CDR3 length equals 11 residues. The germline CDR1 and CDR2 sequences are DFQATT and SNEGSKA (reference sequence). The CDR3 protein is CSGGGAYGYTF. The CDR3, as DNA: TGCAGTGGGGGGGGAGCCTATGGCTACACCTTC.

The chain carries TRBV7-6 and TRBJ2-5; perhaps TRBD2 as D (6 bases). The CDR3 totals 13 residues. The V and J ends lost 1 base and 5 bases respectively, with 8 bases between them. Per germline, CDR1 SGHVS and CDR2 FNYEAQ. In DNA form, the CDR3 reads TGTGCCAGCAGCTTAGAACTAGCTGAGACCCAGTACTTC. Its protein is CASSLELAETQYF.

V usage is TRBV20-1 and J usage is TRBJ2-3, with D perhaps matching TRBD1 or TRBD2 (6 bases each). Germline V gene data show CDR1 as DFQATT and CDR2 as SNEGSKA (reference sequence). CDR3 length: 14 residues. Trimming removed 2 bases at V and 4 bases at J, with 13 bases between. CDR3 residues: CSARRRGGPDTQYF. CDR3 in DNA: TGCAGTGCTAGACGTCGAGGGGGGCCAGATACGCAGTATTTT.

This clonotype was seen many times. CDR3 nucleotide sequence: TGTGCCAGCGTAGACGAGGGTACTGAAGCTTTCTTT. Translating gives CASVDEGTEAFF. This chain connects TRBV2 to TRBJ1-1, with no clear D. V was cut by 8 bases and J by 5 bases, with 12 bases left in between. CDR1 is SNHLY and CDR2 is FYNNEI in the germline V gene. The CDR3 sequence is 12 residues long.

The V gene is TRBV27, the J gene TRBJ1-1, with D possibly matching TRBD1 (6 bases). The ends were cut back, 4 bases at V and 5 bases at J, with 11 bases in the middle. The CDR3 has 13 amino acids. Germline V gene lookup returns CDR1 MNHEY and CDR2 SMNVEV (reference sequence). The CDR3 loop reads CASSWGAETEAFF. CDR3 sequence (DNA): TGTGCCAGCAGTTGGGGGGCGGAGACTGAAGCTTTCTTT.

The DNA for the CDR3 is TGTGCCAGCAGCTTGGATCTTATACAGGGCGGACCCCAGCATTTT. This translates into CASSLDLIQGGPQHF. V is TRBV7-2 and J is TRBJ1-5, with a weak D call TRBD1 (6 bases). Trimming took 3 bases from V and 10 from J, leaving 19 bases between them. CDR3 length: 15 residues. Germline V gives CDR1 SGHTA, CDR2 FQGNSA.

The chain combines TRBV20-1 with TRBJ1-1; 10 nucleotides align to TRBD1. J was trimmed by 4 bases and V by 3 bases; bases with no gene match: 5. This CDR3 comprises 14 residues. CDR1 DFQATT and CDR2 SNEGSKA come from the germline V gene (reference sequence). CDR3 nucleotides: TGCAGTGCTAGGGACAGGGGGATCGGCACTGAAGCTTTCTTT. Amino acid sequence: CSARDRGIGTEAFF.

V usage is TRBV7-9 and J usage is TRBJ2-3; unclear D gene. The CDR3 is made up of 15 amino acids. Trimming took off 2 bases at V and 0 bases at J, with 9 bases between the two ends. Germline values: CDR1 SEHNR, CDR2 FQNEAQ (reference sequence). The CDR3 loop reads CASSLLGSSTDTQYF. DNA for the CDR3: TGTGCCAGCAGCTTACTAGGATCTAGCACAGATACGCAGTATTTT.

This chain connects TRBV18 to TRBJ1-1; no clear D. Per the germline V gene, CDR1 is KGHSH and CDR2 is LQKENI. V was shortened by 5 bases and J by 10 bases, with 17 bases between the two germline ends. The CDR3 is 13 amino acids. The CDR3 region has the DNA TGTGCCAGCTCATACGGAGCGCCAGAAGGAGCTTTCTTT. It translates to CASSYGAPEGAFF.